The clone carrying this TCR beta chain was detected only a few times. Its antigen is as yet unknown. The sample comes from a study of beta chain features in type 1 diabetes. Whole-study findings and limits: Type 1 diabetes patients had TCRB CDR3s that were shorter (moderately but significantly so) in all four CD4+ subsets. Shorter templates may be favored by PCR, equally so in patients and controls. Insertions at VDJ junctions were less frequent in type 1 diabetes patients. These patients also deleted more nucleotides at the same junctions. Naive, central memory and Treg TCRB repertoires seemed to resemble each other more closely in patients than they did in healthy donors.

V lost 6 bases and J lost 2; bases outside the gene matches: 7. The CDR3 loop spans 15 amino acids. The germline gives CDR1 SNHLY, CDR2 FYNNEI. As every portion of the isolated RNA was reverse transcribed, the sequencing read expressed TCRB transcripts. Millions of reads was the average for naive, central memory and regulatory T cell samples. Clones were read by immunoSEQ multiplex PCR, and TCRdb kept only the in-frame ones, dropping some. Of approximately 730,000 clones listed, around an eighth are singletons. The J gene is TRBJ1-5, the V gene TRBV2; 7 bases match TRBD1. This receptor was obtained from a man younger than 35 with type 1 diabetes. The sample was naive CD4+ T cells from blood. The CDR3 spells CASRPQGGGNQPQHF. Written as DNA, the CDR3 is TGTGCCAGCAGACCCCAGGGGGGAGGCAATCAGCCCCAGCATTTT.